This TCR beta chain was retrieved from a study of blood T cells in healthy people across ages. Study results and limitations: Diversity estimated from one million T cells was considered an underestimate. Unknown donor CMV status possibly confounded expanded clonotype changes.

V trimming: 3 bases; J trimming: 6 bases; junction bases outside the gene matches: 4. Germline V gene lookup returns CDR1 SGHRS and CDR2 YFSETQ. This CDR3 has 14 residues. In regard to this clonotype: The antigen is undetermined.

Combining a sample-barcoded 5' primer with a J-beta primer mix, a second PCR ran for 7 to 11 cycles. Each cDNA molecule was tagged by a template-switch adaptor with 12 random nucleotides. TCRdb processed the 5' RACE reads anew with MiXCR; each CDR3 protein has one entry. The sample has some 1.7 million distinct CDR3 sequences, 28% seen once. Sequenced sample: blood. This TCR came from a woman aged 25 to 39 in good health. The V call is TRBV5-1, the J call TRBJ1-4; TRBD1 matches 8 bases. CDR3 coding DNA: TGCGCCAGCAGCTCCAGGGGGCAGTATGAAAAACTGTTTTTT. Protein sequence: CASSSRGQYEKLFF.